What follows describes a single TCR beta chain. Antigen specificity is unknown. Data came from immunoSEQ multiplex PCR; TCRdb stores just in-frame clones and leaves some out. The table has about 100,000 clones, 94% seen once. V lost 2 bases and J lost 1; bases outside the gene matches: 2. Germline CDR1 reads MNHEY; CDR2 reads SMNVEV (reference sequence). The CDR3 spans 15 residues. This sample is part of a study of siplizumab effects on memory and regulatory T cells. Study-level points and caveats: Controls showed an average of around 25% Treg-derived mappable alloreactive CD4+ clones, while siplizumab showed 65% to 70%.

The clonotype originates from a human donor in good health. Sequencing used non-Treg CD4+ T cells sorted from blood. The chain joins TRBV27 to TRBJ2-5, with TRBD2 matching over 9 bases. The CDR3 reads CASSLGGRVQETQYF. CDR3 nucleotides: TGTGCCAGCAGTTTAGGCGGGAGGGTCCAAGAGACCCAGTACTTC.